This record covers a single T cell receptor (beta chain). As yet, its antigen is unknown. The assay was immunoSEQ multiplex PCR, and TCRdb's table has in-frame clones only and misses some. The data hold around 310,000 clones, with roughly nine tenths observed a single time. The data derive from a study of Ad26.COV2.S vaccination and SARS-CoV-2 variants. Study overall: Donor joined the COV1001 Ad26.COV2.S trial arm. Ad26.COV2.S, an intramuscular injection, was given once or twice 56 days apart. Overall study findings and caveats: People who got the vaccine or the placebo had similar non-spike TCR breadth.

Looked up from germline, CDR1 is MGHRA and CDR2 is YSYEKL. The CDR3 sequence is 15 residues long. V dropped 6 bases and J dropped 0 bases, with 14 bases sitting between them. Specified treatment: roughly 20 received Ad26.COV2.S at low or high dose, single or two shots; roughly five received placebo; per-sample allocation not given. Sampling occurred on day 63 after the first vaccine or placebo injection. The chain has TRBV4-1 and TRBJ1-1; a weak D match, TRBD1 (6 bases). This sequence originates from a person aged 18-60 years who received the Ad26.COV2.S COVID-19 vaccine or a placebo. This specimen was peripheral blood, taken in a trial of Ad26.COV2.S vaccine versus placebo. DNA of the CDR3: TGCGCCAGCAGTATTCTAGGACAGCTGAACACTGAAGCTTTCTTT. Its translation: CASSILGQLNTEAFF.